The clone carrying this T cell receptor beta chain was counted once. This sample stems from a study of cytomegalovirus exposure and HLA in healthy donors. CDR3 length: 13 amino acids. V was clipped by 7 bases and J by 6 bases, with 15 bases between them. Germline CDR1 SNHLY, CDR2 FYNNEI. The study ran its PCR with 60 Vbeta and 13 Jbeta primers. Clones were read by immunoSEQ multiplex PCR, and TCRdb kept only the in-frame ones, dropping some. The sample yields 150,000 to 200,000 clones, around 77% seen once. The chain combines TRBV2 with TRBJ1-2, with D maybe TRBD1 (6 bases). This TCR was sampled from a woman aged 30 to 39 in good health and CMV-seropositive. Source material: PBMCs. The chain's CDR3 is CASTYDRMNGYTF. CDR3 DNA sequence: TGTGCCAGCACTTATGACAGGATGAATGGCTACACCTTC.